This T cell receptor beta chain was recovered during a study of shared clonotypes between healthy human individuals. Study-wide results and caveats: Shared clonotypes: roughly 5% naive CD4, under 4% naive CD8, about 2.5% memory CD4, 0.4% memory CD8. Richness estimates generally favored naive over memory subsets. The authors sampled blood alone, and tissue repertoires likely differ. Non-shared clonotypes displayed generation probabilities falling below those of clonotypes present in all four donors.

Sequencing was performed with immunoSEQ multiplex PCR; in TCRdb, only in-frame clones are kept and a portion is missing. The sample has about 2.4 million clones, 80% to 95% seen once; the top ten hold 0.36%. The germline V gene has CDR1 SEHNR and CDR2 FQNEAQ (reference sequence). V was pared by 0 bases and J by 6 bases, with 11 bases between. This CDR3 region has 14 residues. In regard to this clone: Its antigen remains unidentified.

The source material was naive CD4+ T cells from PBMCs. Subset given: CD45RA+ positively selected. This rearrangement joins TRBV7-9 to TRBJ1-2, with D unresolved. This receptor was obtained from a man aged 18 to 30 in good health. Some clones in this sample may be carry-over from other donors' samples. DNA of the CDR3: TGTGCCAGCAGCTTAGCGCCGGGGTTTAATGGCTACACCTTC. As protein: CASSLAPGFNGYTF.